This T cell receptor beta chain derives from a study of T cell responses to AZD1222 COVID-19 vaccine. Method: immunoSEQ multiplex PCR; TCRdb's copy keeps in-frame clones and lacks some. Counted here are about 210,000 clones, about 94% occurring once; the ten biggest clones make up over 1.5%. General study points: The donors showed a predominance of white British ancestry and of females, with possible underestimation of clonal diversity. Targets within unmutated variant regions were reportedly found for nearly half of spike-specific TCRs. Distributed over spike, vaccine-associated CD4 TCRs predominated at 160-218 and 743-854.

Per the germline V gene, CDR1 is SEHNR and CDR2 is FQNEAQ (reference sequence). The CDR3 spans 15 residues. V gave up 0 bases and J gave up 1 base, with 7 bases separating them. Concerning this clone: Its antigen remains unidentified.

The chain carries TRBV7-9 and TRBJ1-3; D call uncertain. The source material was peripheral blood, sampled 28 days after the second dose of the MenACWY control vaccine. This TCR was sampled from an adult who received the MenACWY meningococcal vaccine as a control. The CDR3 DNA follows: TGTGCCAGCAGCTTAGCGGCGGGGTCTGGAAACACCATATATTTT. Its protein is CASSLAAGSGNTIYF.